This is a list of T cell receptor beta chains from one sample in a study of blood T cell repertoires in COVID-19. Sequencing used immunoSEQ multiplex PCR; TCRdb keeps in-frame clones, though not all of them. The table shows over 150,000 clones, with approximately 90% occurring only once. Sequencing was done on a sample of peripheral blood. The receptors here all came from a man aged 18 to 35 with acute or convalescent COVID-19. The CDR3 runs from the conserved cysteine through the conserved F or W. D genes are given only for firm matches. Expanded clones are given a class, and other clones once, few, many or no size at all.

d_call	clone_size	v_call	j_call	cdr3_nt	cdr3_aa
.	.	TRBV27	TRBJ1-3	TGTGCCAGCAGTTGGACAGCGAGCTCTGGAAACACCATATATTTT	CASSWTASSGNTIYF
.	.	TRBV19	TRBJ1-2	TGTGCCAGTAGTATCCCCAGCGGATACTATGGCTACACCTTC	CASSIPSGYYGYTF
.	.	TRBV30	TRBJ2-5	TGTGCCTGGAGTGTACTAGCCAGGGAGACCCAGTACTTC	CAWSVLARETQYF
TRBD1	.	TRBV15	TRBJ1-2	TGTGCCACCAGCACAGCGCAAACAGGGGACCGTTATGGCTACACCTTC	CATSTAQTGDRYGYTF
.	once	TRBV6-5	TRBJ2-1	TGTGCCAGCAGAAGGAGCTTAAACTCCTACAATGAGCAGTTCTTC	CASRRSLNSYNEQFF
TRBD2	.	TRBV7-8	TRBJ2-2	TGTGCCAGCAGCTTAGGTCCACTAGCGGGTATCACCGGGGAGCTGTTTTTT	CASSLGPLAGITGELFF
.	.	TRBV14	TRBJ1-1	TGTGCCAGCAGCCAAGAGGTTTTTGGAAGGGGCGGTACTGAAGCTTTCTTT	CASSQEVFGRGGTEAFF
.	.	TRBV12-3/TRBV12-4	TRBJ1-1	TGTGCCAGCACTCCAGGCCGGACTGAAGCTTTCTTT	CASTPGRTEAFF
.	.	TRBV27	TRBJ1-6	TGTGCCAGCAGTTTATGGGCCAGGGCCGATAATTCACCCCTCCACTTT	CASSLWARADNSPLHF
TRBD1	.	TRBV6-5	TRBJ2-3	TGTGCCAGCAGTTCCTTGGTGGGACAGGGGTTGGATACGCAGTATTTT	CASSSLVGQGLDTQYF
.	.	TRBV11-2	TRBJ1-1	TGTGCCAGCAGCTTAGATCTAGCATCCACCTCTCCTGAAGCTTTCTTT	CASSLDLASTSPEAFF
TRBD1	.	TRBV10-3	TRBJ1-2	TGTGCCATCAGTGAGTCGGGACAGGAAGAAGGCTACACCTTC	CAISESGQEEGYTF
TRBD1	.	TRBV5-8	TRBJ1-3	TGTGCCAGCAGCTTCAGGGGGCCCTCTGGAAACACCATATATTTT	CASSFRGPSGNTIYF
.	.	TRBV6-5	TRBJ1-2	TGTGCCAGCAGTTACTCCCGCAGGGCCAATGGCTACACCTTC	CASSYSRRANGYTF
TRBD2	.	TRBV6-5	TRBJ2-1	TGTGCCAGCAGTCTTCTAGCGGGAGGCTACAATGAGCAGTTCTTC	CASSLLAGGYNEQFF
.	once	TRBV6-5	TRBJ1-2	TGTGCCAGCAGTTTTCGAGGGCCCAACGACTATGGCTACACCTTC	CASSFRGPNDYGYTF
.	.	TRBV5-1	TRBJ2-3	TGCGCCAGCAGCCCGAACACGGATACGCAGTATTTT	CASSPNTDTQYF
.	.	TRBV24-1	TRBJ2-2	TGTGCCACCAGTGACTCTTTCGACAGGTCTACGAACACCGGGGAGCTGTTTTTT	CATSDSFDRSTNTGELFF
.	.	TRBV18	TRBJ2-3	TGTGCCAGCTCACCACGTCCTGTTTCGGTAGCGGTTTCTAGCACAGATACGCAGTATTTT	CASSPRPVSVAVSSTDTQYF
.	.	TRBV12-3/TRBV12-4	TRBJ1-1	TGTGCCAGCAGTTTAGGACAGTACACTGAAGCTTTCTTT	CASSLGQYTEAFF
TRBD1	once	TRBV5-3	TRBJ2-2	TGTGCCAGAAGCTCTGGGACAGGGAGCACCGGGGAGCTGTTTTTT	CARSSGTGSTGELFF
.	once	TRBV11-2	TRBJ1-1	TGTGCCAGCAGCCCCCCAGGGCCAAGGAACACTGAAGCTTTCTTT	CASSPPGPRNTEAFF
TRBD1	.	TRBV4-1	TRBJ1-2	TGCGCCAGCAGCCATTTGACAGGGTCTAACTATGGCTACACCTTC	CASSHLTGSNYGYTF
TRBD1	.	TRBV6-5	TRBJ1-3	TGTGCCAGCAGCCCCAGGGGGCTAAGAGGAAACACCATATATTTT	CASSPRGLRGNTIYF
.	once	TRBV19	TRBJ2-3	TGTGCCAGTGGTTGGACCAGGGCCCCATCAGGCACAGATACGCAGTATTTT	CASGWTRAPSGTDTQYF
TRBD1	.	TRBV7-6	TRBJ2-3	TGTGCCAGCAGCCTGGGGACAGGGGCCTTCACAGATACGCAGTATTTT	CASSLGTGAFTDTQYF
.	.	TRBV25-1	TRBJ2-5	TGTGCCAGCAGTACTGGCCTCCAGGCCCAAGAGACCCAGTACTTC	CASSTGLQAQETQYF
TRBD2	.	TRBV5-6	TRBJ2-3	TGTGTCAGCAGCCGCCGGCAGCGGGAGGTAGCAGATACGCAGTATTTT	CVSSRRQREVADTQYF
TRBD1	.	TRBV19	TRBJ1-1	TGTGCCAGTAGACCGGGACAGGTGAACACTGAAGCTTTCTTT	CASRPGQVNTEAFF
TRBD2	.	TRBV5-6	TRBJ2-5	TGTGCCAGCAGCTACCCCAAGACTAGCCGCCAAGAGACCCAGTACTTC	CASSYPKTSRQETQYF
.	.	TRBV5-1	TRBJ2-3	TGCGCCAGCGGCGCGGGGTGGGCCACAGATACGCAGTATTTT	CASGAGWATDTQYF
TRBD1	.	TRBV11-2	TRBJ1-1	TGTGCCAGCAGCTTCCAACCGGGACAGGGTATAGGCGGTGACACTGAAGCTTTCTTT	CASSFQPGQGIGGDTEAFF
.	.	TRBV10-3	TRBJ2-7	TGTGCCATCAGCGCCCGAGACTACGAGCAGTACTTC	CAISARDYEQYF
TRBD1	.	TRBV5-6	TRBJ1-1	TGTGCCAGCAGCTTGAACAGGGGACAGGGTTGGACTGAAGCTTTCTTT	CASSLNRGQGWTEAFF